What follows are 28 T cell receptor beta chains derived from one specimen sequenced in a study. Each CDR3 protein gets one entry after TCRdb re-called the RT-PCR reads with MiXCR. The sample has about 680,000 distinct CDR3 sequences; 12% to 15% are singletons. Specimen: memory CD4+ T cells from blood. The receptor source for this set is a female donor in good health, serving as a healthy control.

This clonotype was detected many times. The genes are TRBV29-1 and TRBJ1-2, with D perhaps TRBD1 (6 bases). Trimming shortened V by 6 bases and J by 3 bases, and 20 bases separated the two germline ends. Germline CDR1 SQVTM, CDR2 ANQGSEA. The CDR3 loop spans 15 amino acids. CDR3 loop: CSVSRGTNRDYGYTF. The CDR3 nucleotides read TGCAGCGTCTCACGGGGTACCAACAGGGACTATGGCTACACCTTC.

The chain links TRBV3-1 to TRBJ1-2; no clear D. V was shortened by 1 base and J by 8 bases, with 8 bases between the two germline ends. Germline values: CDR1 LGHDT, CDR2 YNNKEL (reference sequence). This CDR3 spans 12 amino acids. CDR3 DNA sequence: TGTGCCAGCAGCCAAGGGGCTGGGGGCTACACCTTC. Its translation: CASSQGAGGYTF. Combining the CDR3 with reference TRBV3-1 and TRBJ1-2 gives the whole variable domain DTAVSQTPKYLVTQMGNDKSIKCEQNLGHDTMYWYKQDSKKFLKIMFSYNNKELIINETVPNRFSPKSPDKAHLNLHINSLELGDSAVYFCASSQGAGGYTFGSGTRLTVV.

In its sample, this clonotype was seen a few times. This rearrangement joins TRBV5-1 to TRBJ2-1; D is ambiguous. The CDR3 loop spans 15 amino acids. Looked up from germline, CDR1 is SGHRS and CDR2 is YFSETQ. Trimming pared 6 bases from V and 2 bases from J, leaving 15 bases between. DNA of the CDR3: TGCGCCAGCAAACAGTACCCGGAAACCTACAATGAGCAGTTCTTC. Protein product: CASKQYPETYNEQFF.

The CDR3 DNA reads as TGTGCCAGCACTGGGCAGACCTCTGGAAACACCATATATTTT. Translated: CASTGQTSGNTIYF. The genes are TRBV6-5 and TRBJ1-3, with D unclear. Looked up from germline, CDR1 is MNHEY and CDR2 is SVGAGI. Trimming took off 7 bases at V and 0 bases at J, with 10 bases between the two ends. This CDR3 contains 14 residues.

In this sample, this clonotype turned up many times. This chain connects TRBV7-2 to TRBJ2-1, with D possibly called TRBD1 or TRBD2 (5 bases each). The CDR3 totals 13 residues. V dropped 5 bases and J dropped 6 bases, with 11 bases sitting between them. Germline-derived CDR1 and CDR2 are SGHTA and FQGNSA. The CDR3: CASSRDGPNEQFF. As DNA, the CDR3 is TGTGCCAGCAGCCGGGACGGACCCAATGAGCAGTTCTTC.

In this sample, this clonotype turned up a few times. The chain carries TRBV20-1 and TRBJ2-1, with 10 bases lining up with TRBD2. The ends lost 5 bases at V and 8 bases at J; junction bases unmatched: 9. Germline-derived CDR1 and CDR2 are DFQATT and SNEGSKA (reference sequence). The CDR3 loop spans 14 amino acids. The CDR3, as DNA: TGCAGTGCTCGTCGAGCCGGGACTAGCGATGAGCAGTTCTTC. Protein sequence: CSARRAGTSDEQFF.

The chain uses TRBV28 and TRBJ2-4; 7 bases line up with TRBD1. There are 14 residues in the CDR3. CDR1 and CDR2 (germline): MDHEN, SYDVKM. The J segment lost 0 bases and the V segment lost 7 bases, leaving 3 bases of the junction unmatched. CDR3 loop: CASMDRIAKNIQYF. CDR3 nucleotides: TGTGCCAGCATGGACAGGATAGCCAAAAACATTCAGTACTTC.

This clonotype was recorded a few times. V and J are TRBV28 and TRBJ1-4; no clear D gene. The CDR3 runs 14 residues. Germline assignment: CDR1 MDHEN and CDR2 SYDVKM. Trimming shortened V by 8 bases and J by 0 bases, and 10 bases separated the two germline ends. The CDR3, as DNA: TGTGCCAGCGACACAGCCGCAACTAATGAAAAACTGTTTTTT. Its protein product is CASDTAATNEKLFF. Together with reference TRBV28 and TRBJ1-4, the CDR3 gives the full variable domain: DVKVTQSSRYLVKRTGEKVFLECVQDMDHENMFWYRQDPGLGLRLIYFSYDVKMKEKGDIPEGYSVSREKKERFSLILESASTNQTSMYLCASDTAATNEKLFFGSGTQLSVL.

This clonotype was picked up a small number of times. The chain carries TRBV18 and TRBJ2-1; the D gene is possibly TRBD2 (5 bases). Germline V gene lookup returns CDR1 KGHSH and CDR2 LQKENI. Deletions cut 0 bases from V and 7 bases from J, with 10 bases between. CDR3 length: 14 residues. The CDR3 is CASSPPEDRNEQFF. As DNA, the CDR3 is TGTGCCAGCTCACCACCGGAGGACCGGAATGAGCAGTTCTTC.

The CDR3 bases are TGCAGTGCTAGACAGACAGGGATAATGTACGAGCAGTACTTC. Translated, it gives CSARQTGIMYEQYF. The genes are TRBV20-1 and TRBJ2-7; 7 bases line up with TRBD1. Germline CDR1 reads DFQATT; CDR2 reads SNEGSKA (reference sequence). Trimming at V came to 2 bases and at J to 4 bases, leaving 8 bases not matched to a gene. This CDR3 region has 14 residues.

This clonotype was counted a few times. This chain uses TRBV5-1 with TRBJ2-4; no reliable D call. Trimming took 0 bases from V and 0 from J, leaving 4 bases between them. The CDR3 is 14 residues long. Germline V gives CDR1 SGHRS, CDR2 YFSETQ. The DNA of the CDR3 is TGCGCCAGCAGCTTGGACGTAGCCAAAAACATTCAGTACTTC. This gives the protein CASSLDVAKNIQYF.

This clonotype was observed many times. V and J are TRBV5-1 and TRBJ1-1; no clear D. The V and J ends lost 0 bases and 7 bases respectively, with 4 bases between them. CDR3 length equals 11 residues. In germline, CDR1 is SGHRS, CDR2 YFSETQ. The CDR3 DNA sequence: TGCGCCAGCAGCTTGGAGGGTGAAGCTTTCTTT. As protein: CASSLEGEAFF.

This clonotype showed up just a few times. V and J are TRBV3-1 and TRBJ1-1; 7 bases fit TRBD1. J gave up 8 bases and V 6 bases, and 9 bases lay outside the gene matches. Per the germline V gene, CDR1 is LGHDT and CDR2 is YNNKEL (reference sequence). The CDR3 runs to 13 residues. DNA for the CDR3: TGTGCCAGCAGTCCCAAATTACAGGGGGAAGCTTTCTTT. Translated, it gives CASSPKLQGEAFF.

This clonotype was observed at least ten times. V gene TRBV7-9 combines with J gene TRBJ1-2, with 8 bases that match TRBD1. The CDR3 covers 13 residues. V gave up 1 base and J gave up 8 bases; unmatched junction bases: 3. Per germline, CDR1 SEHNR and CDR2 FQNEAQ (reference sequence). This CDR3 is CASSLGQGQGYTF. The CDR3 DNA reads TGTGCCAGCAGCTTAGGACAGGGGCAAGGCTACACCTTC.

V usage is TRBV28 and J usage is TRBJ2-1; D unclear. This CDR3 has 12 amino acids. Germline V lookup: CDR1 MDHEN, CDR2 SYDVKM. V dropped 5 bases and J dropped 4 bases, with 6 bases sitting between them. Written as DNA, the CDR3 is TGTGCCAGCAGTAACGAGTACAATGAGCAGTTCTTC. Amino acids: CASSNEYNEQFF.

This clonotype has more than one count but fewer than ten. The V call is TRBV5-1, the J call TRBJ2-3; 10 positions agree with TRBD2. Germline V gene data show CDR1 as SGHRS and CDR2 as YFSETQ. Trimming took 4 bases from V and 2 from J; bases not matched to a gene: 10. The CDR3 consists of 17 residues. In nucleotides, the CDR3 is TGCGCCAGCAGCCCCCATCCGGGACTAGCGACCACAGATACGCAGTATTTT. Its translation is CASSPHPGLATTDTQYF.

This clonotype occurred a few times. The chain employs TRBV5-1 and TRBJ2-6; 8 nucleotides match TRBD1. The ends lost 4 bases at V and 3 bases at J; junction bases unmatched: 6. Per germline, CDR1 SGHRS and CDR2 YFSETQ. CDR3 length: 16 residues. The CDR3 spells CASSEGQGGGANVLTF. The DNA of the CDR3 is TGCGCCAGCAGCGAAGGACAGGGAGGTGGGGCCAACGTCCTGACTTTC.

V is TRBV5-1 and J is TRBJ1-5; D gene uncertain. V lost 1 base, J lost 11 bases, and 22 bases lay in between. The CDR3 is made up of 16 amino acids. Germline loops: CDR1 SGHRS, CDR2 YFSETQ. For the CDR3, the DNA is TGCGCCAGCAGCTTGAGTCTAGCGGCTTCCCAAGAGACCCAGCATTTT. This sequence encodes CASSLSLAASQETQHF.

This clonotype has just a few counts. The chain uses TRBV7-2 and TRBJ1-1; D is unclear. Per the germline V gene, CDR1 is SGHTA and CDR2 is FQGNSA. CDR3 size: 14 residues. Between the trimmed V and J ends, which lost 5 bases and 3 bases, there was a span of 13 bases. CDR3 protein: CASSQVTGYTEAFF. For the CDR3, the DNA is TGTGCCAGCAGCCAGGTTACGGGCTACACTGAAGCTTTCTTT.

The chain has TRBV10-2 and TRBJ2-2; D is unresolved. Trimming stripped 6 bases from V and 4 bases from J, with 15 bases between. The germline gives CDR1 WSHSY, CDR2 SAAADI. The CDR3 consists of 15 residues. CDR3: CASSDGREFTGELFF. The CDR3 region has the DNA TGCGCCAGCAGCGATGGACGCGAGTTCACCGGGGAGCTGTTTTTT.

This chain links TRBV12-3 or TRBV12-4 with TRBJ2-1; D may be TRBD1 or TRBD2 (5 bases each). Trimming removed 1 base from V and 5 bases from J, with 12 bases in between. This CDR3 has 15 residues. Here the CDR3 reads CASSLGALGDNEQFF. In nucleotides, the CDR3 is TGTGCCAGCAGTTTAGGGGCCCTGGGGGACAATGAGCAGTTCTTC.

The table lists this clonotype with a few counts. V is TRBV24-1 and J is TRBJ2-1, with D perhaps matching TRBD1 (5 bases). V was trimmed by 4 bases and J by 4 bases, leaving 10 bases between them. The CDR3 contains 14 residues. Germline CDR1 is KGHDR and CDR2 is SFDVKD. Here the CDR3 reads CATSDRVVYNEQFF. CDR3 sequence (DNA): TGTGCCACCAGTGACAGGGTAGTATACAATGAGCAGTTCTTC.

Ten or more counts support this clonotype. The rearrangement links TRBV6-6 to TRBJ2-7; D perhaps matches TRBD1 (5 bases). The germline gives CDR1 MNHNY, CDR2 SVGAGI (reference sequence). This CDR3 comprises 12 residues. Trimming took 6 bases from V and 4 from J, leaving 10 bases between them. CDR3 loop: CASRGAGYEQYF. The CDR3 coding sequence is TGTGCCAGCAGAGGGGCCGGGTACGAGCAGTACTTC.

A few counts support this clonotype. In DNA, the CDR3 is TGTGCCAGCAGCTCGCGGGGGACTAGCGGGGGGGGCACAGATACGCAGTATTTT. Its translation is CASSSRGTSGGGTDTQYF. The chain employs TRBV6-1 and TRBJ2-3, with 16 bases fitting TRBD2. Per the germline V gene, CDR1 is MNHNS and CDR2 is SASEGT. This CDR3 contains 18 residues. V trimming: 6 bases; J trimming: 1 base; junction bases outside the gene matches: 7.

In its sample, this clonotype was seen a few times. The chain is built from TRBV18 and TRBJ1-1; no clear D. The CDR3 loop spans 14 amino acids. Germline V gene lookup returns CDR1 KGHSH and CDR2 LQKENI. V shed 6 bases and J shed 5 bases, with 16 bases lying between them. The CDR3 loop is CASSTTLGRTEAFF. CDR3 bases: TGTGCCAGCTCGACGACCCTAGGCAGGACTGAAGCTTTCTTT. Complete variable domain (other parts from reference TRBV18 and TRBJ1-1): NAGVMQNPRHLVRRRGQEARLRCSPMKGHSHVYWYRQLPEEGLKFMVYLQKENIIDESGMPKERFSAEFPKEGPSILRIQQVVRGDSAAYFCASSTTLGRTEAFFGQGTRLTVV.

The chain combines TRBV3-1 with TRBJ2-1, with TRBD2 matching over 9 bases. V dropped 4 bases and J dropped 5; count of bases not matched to a gene: 9. Germline V lookup: CDR1 LGHDT, CDR2 YNNKEL (reference sequence). The CDR3 runs 16 residues. CDR3 amino acids: CASSPTTSGGNNEQFF. The CDR3 DNA sequence: TGTGCCAGCAGCCCTACGACTAGCGGAGGAAACAATGAGCAGTTCTTC.

In this sample, this clonotype turned up many times. J is TRBJ2-1 and V is TRBV6-5; 12 bases are a match to TRBD2. CDR1 is MNHEY, CDR2 SVGAGI, per germline. The V and J ends lost 5 bases and 2 bases, in that order; junction bases with no gene match: 1. The CDR3 is 15 amino acids. In DNA, the CDR3 is TGTGCCAGCAGTGGACTAGCGGGAACCTACAATGAGCAGTTCTTC. The encoded protein is CASSGLAGTYNEQFF.

This clonotype was counted between two and nine times. The genes are TRBV20-1 and TRBJ2-3; D is perhaps TRBD2 (5 bases). Trimming removed 6 bases from V and 0 bases from J, with 22 bases in between. The CDR3 length is 17 residues. Germline V CDR1 and CDR2: DFQATT, SNEGSKA (reference sequence). CDR3 in amino acids: CSASKTRTQTSTDTQYF. The CDR3 DNA sequence: TGCAGTGCCAGTAAAACAAGGACTCAAACTAGCACAGATACGCAGTATTTT.